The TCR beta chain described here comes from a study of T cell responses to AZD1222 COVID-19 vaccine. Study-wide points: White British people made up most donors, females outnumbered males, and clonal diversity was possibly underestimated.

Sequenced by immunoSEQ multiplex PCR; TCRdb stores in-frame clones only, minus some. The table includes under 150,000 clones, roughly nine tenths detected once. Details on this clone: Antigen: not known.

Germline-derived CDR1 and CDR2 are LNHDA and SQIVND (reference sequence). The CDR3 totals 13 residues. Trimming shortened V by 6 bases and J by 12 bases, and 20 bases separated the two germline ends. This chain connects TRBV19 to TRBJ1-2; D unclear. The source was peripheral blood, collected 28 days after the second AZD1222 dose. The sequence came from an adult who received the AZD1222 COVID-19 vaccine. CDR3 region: CASSPGEIGLNTF. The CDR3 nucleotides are TGTGCCAGTAGCCCCGGGGAGATCGGTCTGAACACCTTC.